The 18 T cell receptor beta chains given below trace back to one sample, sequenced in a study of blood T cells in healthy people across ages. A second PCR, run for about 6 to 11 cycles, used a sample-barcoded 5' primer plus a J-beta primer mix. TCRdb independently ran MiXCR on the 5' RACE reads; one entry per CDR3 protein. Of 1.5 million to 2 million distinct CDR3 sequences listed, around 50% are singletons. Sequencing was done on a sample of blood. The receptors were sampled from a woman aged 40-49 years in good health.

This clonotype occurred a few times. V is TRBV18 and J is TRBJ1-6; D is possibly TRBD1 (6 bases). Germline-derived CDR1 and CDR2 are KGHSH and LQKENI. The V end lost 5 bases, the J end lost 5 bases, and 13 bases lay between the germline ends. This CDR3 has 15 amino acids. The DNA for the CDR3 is TGTGCCAGCTCAGGACAGACTGGGGATAATTCACCCCTCCACTTT. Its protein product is CASSGQTGDNSPLHF.

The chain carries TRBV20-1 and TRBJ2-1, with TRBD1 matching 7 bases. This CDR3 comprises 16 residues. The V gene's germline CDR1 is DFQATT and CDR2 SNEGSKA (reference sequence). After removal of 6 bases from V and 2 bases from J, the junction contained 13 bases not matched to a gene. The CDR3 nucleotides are TGCAGTGCCGGCGATATCGGGACAGCGACCTACAATGAGCAGTTCTTC. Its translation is CSAGDIGTATYNEQFF.

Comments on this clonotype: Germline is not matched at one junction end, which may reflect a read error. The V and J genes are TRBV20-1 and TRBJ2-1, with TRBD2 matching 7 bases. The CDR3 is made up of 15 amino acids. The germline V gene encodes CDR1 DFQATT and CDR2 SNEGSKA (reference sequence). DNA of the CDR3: TGCAGTGTTAGACACCGGGGGGATCTGGACAATGAGCAGTTCTTC. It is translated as CSVRHRGDLDNEQFF.

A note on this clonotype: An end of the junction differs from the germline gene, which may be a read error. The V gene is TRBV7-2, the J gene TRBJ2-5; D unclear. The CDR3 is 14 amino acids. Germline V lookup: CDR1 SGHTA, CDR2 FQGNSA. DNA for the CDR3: TGTGCCAGCAGCCGCGTCAGGACCCAAGAGACCCGGTACTTC. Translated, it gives CASSRVRTQETRYF.

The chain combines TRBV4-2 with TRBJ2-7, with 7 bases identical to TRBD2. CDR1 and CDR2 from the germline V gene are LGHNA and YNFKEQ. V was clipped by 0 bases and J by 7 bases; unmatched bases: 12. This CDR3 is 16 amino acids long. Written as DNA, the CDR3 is TGTGCCAGCAGCCAAGATCGAACAGCGGGGTACAATGAGCAGTACTTC. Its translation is CASSQDRTAGYNEQYF.

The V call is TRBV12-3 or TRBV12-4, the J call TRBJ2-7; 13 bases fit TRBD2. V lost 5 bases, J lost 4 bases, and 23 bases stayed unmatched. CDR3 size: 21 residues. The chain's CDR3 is CASSAPFARGLAGARAYEQYF. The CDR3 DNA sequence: TGTGCCAGCAGTGCGCCATTTGCCCGCGGACTAGCGGGGGCCCGGGCTTACGAGCAGTACTTC.

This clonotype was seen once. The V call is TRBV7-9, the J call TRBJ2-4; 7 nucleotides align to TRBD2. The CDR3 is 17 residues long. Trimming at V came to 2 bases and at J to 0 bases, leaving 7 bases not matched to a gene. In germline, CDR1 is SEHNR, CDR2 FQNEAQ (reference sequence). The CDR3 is CASSLWEGRRAKNIQYF. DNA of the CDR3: TGTGCCAGCAGCTTATGGGAGGGGCGTCGAGCCAAAAACATTCAGTACTTC.

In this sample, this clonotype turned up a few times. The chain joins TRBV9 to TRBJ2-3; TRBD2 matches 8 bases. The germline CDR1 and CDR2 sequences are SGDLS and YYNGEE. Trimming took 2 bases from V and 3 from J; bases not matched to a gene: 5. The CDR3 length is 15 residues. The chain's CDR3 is CASSVLGGETDTQYF. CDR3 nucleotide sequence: TGTGCCAGCAGCGTTCTCGGGGGGGAAACAGATACGCAGTATTTT.

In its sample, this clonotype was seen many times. The CDR3 loop is CASSLIGYEQYF. CDR3 DNA: TGTGCCAGCAGCTTAATCGGGTACGAGCAGTACTTC. The chain is built from TRBV7-9 and TRBJ2-7; D gene uncertain. The germline V and J ends were trimmed by 2 bases and 4 bases, with 6 bases remaining between them. The CDR3 is 12 residues long. Germline V gene sequence: CDR1 SEHNR, CDR2 FQNEAQ (reference sequence).

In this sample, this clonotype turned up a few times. The CDR3 region has the DNA TGCGCCAGCAGCTATCTGGACAGAGGGGGCACAGATACGCAGTATTTT. Translation gives CASSYLDRGGTDTQYF. This chain joins TRBV5-1 and TRBJ2-3, with D possibly matching TRBD1 (6 bases). CDR1 is SGHRS, CDR2 YFSETQ, per germline. The V and J ends lost 3 bases and 1 base respectively, with 15 bases between them. The CDR3 has 16 residues.

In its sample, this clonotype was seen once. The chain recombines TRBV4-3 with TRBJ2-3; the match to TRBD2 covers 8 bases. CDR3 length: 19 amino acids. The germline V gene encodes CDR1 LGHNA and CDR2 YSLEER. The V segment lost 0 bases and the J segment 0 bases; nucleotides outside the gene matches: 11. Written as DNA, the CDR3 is TGCGCCAGCAGCCAAGATACGGGGCGGGGGGCTTCTAGCACAGATACGCAGTATTTT. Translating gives CASSQDTGRGASSTDTQYF.

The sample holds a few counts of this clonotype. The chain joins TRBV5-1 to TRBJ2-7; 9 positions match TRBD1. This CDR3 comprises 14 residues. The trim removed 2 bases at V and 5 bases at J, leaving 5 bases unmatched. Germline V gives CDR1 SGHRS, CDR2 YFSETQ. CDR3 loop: CASSFTGGVNEQYF. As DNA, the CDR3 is TGCGCCAGCAGCTTTACAGGGGGCGTGAACGAGCAGTACTTC.

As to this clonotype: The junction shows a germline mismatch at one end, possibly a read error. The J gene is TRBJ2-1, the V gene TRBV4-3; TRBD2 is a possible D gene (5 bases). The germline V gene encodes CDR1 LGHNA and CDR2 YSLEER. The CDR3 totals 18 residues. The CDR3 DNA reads TGCGCCGGCAGCCAAGGAAGCGGTAACTACTACTCCTACAATGAGCAGTTCTTC. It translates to CAGSQGSGNYYSYNEQFF.

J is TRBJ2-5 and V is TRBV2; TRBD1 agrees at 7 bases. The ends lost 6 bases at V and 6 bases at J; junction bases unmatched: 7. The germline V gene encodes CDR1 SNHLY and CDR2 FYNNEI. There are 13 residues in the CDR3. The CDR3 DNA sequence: TGTGCCAGCAGCCTGGGACAGCTGAAGACCCAGTACTTC. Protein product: CASSLGQLKTQYF.

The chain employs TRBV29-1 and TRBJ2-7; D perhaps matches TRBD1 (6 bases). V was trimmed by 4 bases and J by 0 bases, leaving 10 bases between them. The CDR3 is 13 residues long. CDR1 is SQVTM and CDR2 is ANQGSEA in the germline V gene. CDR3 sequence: CSVGGTTSYEQYF. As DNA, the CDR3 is TGCAGCGTTGGGGGGACAACCTCCTACGAGCAGTACTTC.

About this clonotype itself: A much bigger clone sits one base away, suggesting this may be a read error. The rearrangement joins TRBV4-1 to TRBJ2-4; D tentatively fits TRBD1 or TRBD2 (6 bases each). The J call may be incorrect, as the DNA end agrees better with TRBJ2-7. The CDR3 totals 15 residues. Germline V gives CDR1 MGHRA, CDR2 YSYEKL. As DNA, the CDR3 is TGCGCCGGCAGCCCAGAGCGGACGGGGGCGAGCGAGCAGTACTTC. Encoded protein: CAGSPERTGASEQYF.

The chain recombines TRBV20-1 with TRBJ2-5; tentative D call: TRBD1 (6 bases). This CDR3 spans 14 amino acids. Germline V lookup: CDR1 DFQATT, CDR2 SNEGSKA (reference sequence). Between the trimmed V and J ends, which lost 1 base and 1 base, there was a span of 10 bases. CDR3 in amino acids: CSARVVTGQETQYF. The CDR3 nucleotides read TGCAGTGCTAGAGTCGTGACAGGCCAAGAGACCCAGTACTTC.

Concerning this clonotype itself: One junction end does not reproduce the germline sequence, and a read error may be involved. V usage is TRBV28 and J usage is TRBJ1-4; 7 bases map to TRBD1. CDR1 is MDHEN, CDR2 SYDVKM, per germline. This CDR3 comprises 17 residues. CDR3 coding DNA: TGTGCCGGCAGCTCACCCTCAGGGGGAACCAATAATGAAAAACTGTTTTTT. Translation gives CAGSSPSGGTNNEKLFF.